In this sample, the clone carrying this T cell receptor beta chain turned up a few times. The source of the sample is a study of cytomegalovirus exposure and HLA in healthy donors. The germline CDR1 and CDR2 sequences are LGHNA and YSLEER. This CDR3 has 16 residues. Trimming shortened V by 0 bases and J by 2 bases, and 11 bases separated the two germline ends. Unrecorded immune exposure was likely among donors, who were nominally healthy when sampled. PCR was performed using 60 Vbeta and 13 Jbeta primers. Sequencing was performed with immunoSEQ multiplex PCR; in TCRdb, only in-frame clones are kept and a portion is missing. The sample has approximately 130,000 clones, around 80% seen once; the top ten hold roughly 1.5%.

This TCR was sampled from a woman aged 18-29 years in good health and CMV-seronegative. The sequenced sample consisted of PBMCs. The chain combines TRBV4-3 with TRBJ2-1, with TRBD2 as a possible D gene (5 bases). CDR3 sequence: CASSQDSSGAYNEQFF. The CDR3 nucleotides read TGCGCCAGCAGCCAAGATTCCAGCGGTGCCTACAATGAGCAGTTCTTC.